The 14 T cell receptor beta chains below come from one sample, sequenced in a study of T cell repertoires in cytomegalovirus infection. TCRdb reprocessed the reads via MiXCR and lists one record per CDR3 protein. Here the sample spans approximately 500,000 distinct CDR3 sequences, about 15% being singletons. Sequenced sample: CD8+ T cells from PBMCs. All receptors derive from a human donor in good health (CMV status not recorded). Some clones in this sample may be carry-over from other donors' samples.

The V gene is TRBV12-3 or TRBV12-4, the J gene TRBJ1-5, with a possible D match to TRBD1 (6 bases). This CDR3 comprises 16 residues. Trimming left V 3 bases short and J 1 base short, with 13 bases between. CDR3 nucleotide sequence: TGTGCCAGCAGTTTCTCCGGGGGGCGAAGCAATCAGCCCCAGCATTTT. Amino acid sequence: CASSFSGGRSNQPQHF.

This clonotype was seen ten or more times. V usage is TRBV6-1 and J usage is TRBJ2-1, with a possible D match to TRBD2 (5 bases). Germline V gene data show CDR1 as MNHNS and CDR2 as SASEGT. The V end lost 7 bases, the J end lost 4 bases, and 17 bases lay between the germline ends. This CDR3 has 15 amino acids. The CDR3 sequence: CASTERGIPYNEQFF. The CDR3 DNA reads TGTGCCAGCACCGAACGGGGAATCCCTTACAATGAGCAGTTCTTC.

The rearrangement uses TRBV3-1 and TRBJ2-4; D perhaps matches TRBD2 (5 bases). The V end lost 3 bases, the J end lost 1 base, and 10 bases lay between the germline ends. Per germline, CDR1 LGHDT and CDR2 YNNKEL (reference sequence). CDR3 length: 15 residues. CDR3 protein: CASSQGGLAKNIQYF. CDR3 nucleotide sequence: TGTGCCAGCAGCCAGGGCGGGTTGGCCAAAAACATTCAGTACTTC.

J is TRBJ2-1 and V is TRBV28; 8 bases are a match to TRBD2. The CDR3 has 15 amino acids. From germline, CDR1 is MDHEN and CDR2 SYDVKM. The V gene end was trimmed by 6 bases and the J gene end by 4 bases; junction bases not matched to a gene: 8. The DNA of the CDR3 is TGTGCCAGCAGATTACTAGCGGAAAAGTACAATGAGCAGTTCTTC. This encodes CASRLLAEKYNEQFF.

The chain joins TRBV28 to TRBJ1-5, with 7 bases matching TRBD1. The CDR3 is 15 amino acids. Germline-derived CDR1 and CDR2 are MDHEN and SYDVKM. Trimming took 3 bases from V and 4 from J; bases not matched to a gene: 6. CDR3 residues: CASSFPGQENQPQHF. In nucleotides, the CDR3 is TGTGCCAGCAGTTTTCCCGGACAGGAAAATCAGCCCCAGCATTTT.

This clonotype was found many times. The chain couples TRBV7-6 to TRBJ2-1; no reliable D call. V lost 5 bases and J 5 bases, leaving 10 bases between the germline ends. The germline V gene has CDR1 SGHVS and CDR2 FNYEAQ. The CDR3 contains 13 residues. The CDR3 DNA is TGTGCCAGCAGCCCCCAAGGGAACAATGAGCAGTTCTTC. Its protein is CASSPQGNNEQFF.

This chain uses TRBV25-1 with TRBJ1-2, with 10 nucleotides matching TRBD1. This CDR3 contains 18 residues. Germline trimming cut 5 bases from V and 0 bases from J; bases unmatched to any gene: 12. Germline V CDR1 and CDR2: MGHDK, SYGVNS. The CDR3 DNA reads TGTGCCAGCAGTAGCACCGGGACAGGGGCCCTAGCTAACTATGGCTACACCTTC. Translated: CASSSTGTGALANYGYTF.

This rearrangement joins TRBV5-5 to TRBJ2-7; a possible D gene is TRBD1 (6 bases). The ends were cut back, 7 bases at V and 3 bases at J, with 20 bases in the middle. Per germline, CDR1 SGHKS and CDR2 YYEKEE (reference sequence). The CDR3 has 15 amino acids. The CDR3 reads CASVLQGFGDYEQYF. In DNA form, the CDR3 reads TGTGCCAGCGTCTTGCAGGGGTTTGGAGACTACGAGCAGTACTTC.

This clonotype showed up just a few times. The chain links TRBV20-1 to TRBJ2-1; 8 bases are a match to TRBD1. The ends lost 1 base at V and 5 bases at J; junction bases unmatched: 4. CDR3 length: 14 amino acids. Germline V gene lookup returns CDR1 DFQATT and CDR2 SNEGSKA (reference sequence). The CDR3 reads CSARVPTGDNEQFF. Written as DNA, the CDR3 is TGCAGTGCTAGAGTTCCGACAGGGGACAATGAGCAGTTCTTC.

As regards this clonotype: The junction departs from the called germline gene at one end, perhaps through a read error. The chain combines TRBV7-2 with TRBJ2-7; D is perhaps TRBD1 (6 bases). The CDR3 runs to 14 residues. Germline-derived CDR1 and CDR2 are SGHTA and FQGNSA. The CDR3: CASSWDTSGDELYF. As DNA, the CDR3 is TGTGCCAGCAGCTGGGACACCAGTGGCGACGAGCTGTACTTC. Full variable domain (outside the CDR3, taken from reference TRBV7-2 and TRBJ2-7): GAGVSQSPSNKVTEKGKDVELRCDPISGHTALYWYRQSLGQGLEFLIYFQGNSAPDKSGLPSDRFSAERTGGSVSTLTIQRTQQEDSAVYLCASSWDTSGDELYFGPGTRLTVT.

The chain combines TRBV13 with TRBJ2-7; D is perhaps TRBD1 (6 bases). The CDR3 is made up of 14 amino acids. In germline, CDR1 is PRHDT, CDR2 FYEKMQ (reference sequence). The V gene lost 5 bases and the J gene lost 5 bases, with 16 bases spanning the gap. DNA of the CDR3: TGTGCCAGCAGCACGCAGGGACAAGTACACGAGCAGTACTTC. It codes for CASSTQGQVHEQYF.

This clonotype showed up many times. J is TRBJ2-7 and V is TRBV12-3 or TRBV12-4, with 7 bases matching TRBD2. CDR3 length equals 15 residues. V shed 6 bases, J shed 3 bases, and the junction held 11 bases outside the gene matches. The CDR3 spells CASSAASGPLYEQYF. The CDR3 nucleotides read TGTGCCAGCAGCGCGGCTAGCGGCCCACTCTACGAGCAGTACTTC.

The chain recombines TRBV20-1 with TRBJ1-1; TRBD1 agrees at 9 bases. The CDR3 is 15 amino acids. CDR1 and CDR2 (germline): DFQATT, SNEGSKA (reference sequence). V was pared by 3 bases and J by 0 bases, with 5 bases of the junction left unmatched. The CDR3 DNA is TGCAGTGCTAGGGACAGGGGATCGATGAACACTGAAGCTTTCTTT. Encoded protein: CSARDRGSMNTEAFF.

This clonotype came up a few times. The chain combines TRBV29-1 with TRBJ1-4; D unclear. The CDR3 runs to 15 residues. Trimming removed 0 bases at V and 1 base at J, with 9 bases between. The germline gives CDR1 SQVTM, CDR2 ANQGSEA. The DNA of the CDR3 is TGCAGCGTTGAAGATTCTGAAGGAACTAATGAAAAACTGTTTTTT. Its translation: CSVEDSEGTNEKLFF.